This T cell receptor (beta chain) was sequenced for a study of shared clonotypes between healthy human individuals. Study results and limitations: A reduction in generation probabilities was seen for non-shared clonotypes relative to those shared by all four donors.

Researchers divided each subset's genomic DNA evenly across several immunoSEQ plates. Measured with immunoSEQ multiplex PCR; TCRdb has only the in-frame clones, and not every one. The repertoire consists of about 1.1 million clones, with roughly 77% occurring once and the leading ten covering 0.89%. This CDR3 region has 14 residues. V lost 10 bases to trimming and J lost 0 bases, with 13 bases between them. The germline V gene has CDR1 LNHDA and CDR2 SQIVND (reference sequence). About this clone: The antigen is unknown.

The clonotype was recovered from a man aged 18 to 29 in good health. Some clones in this sample may be carry-over from other donors' samples. Input material: memory CD4+ T cells from PBMCs. Stated subset: CD45RA-negative fraction. The chain recombines TRBV19 with TRBJ1-5; D remains unclear. In DNA, the CDR3 is TGTGCCACTACTGGACGGTATAGCAATCAGCCCCAGCATTTT. This sequence encodes CATTGRYSNQPQHF.